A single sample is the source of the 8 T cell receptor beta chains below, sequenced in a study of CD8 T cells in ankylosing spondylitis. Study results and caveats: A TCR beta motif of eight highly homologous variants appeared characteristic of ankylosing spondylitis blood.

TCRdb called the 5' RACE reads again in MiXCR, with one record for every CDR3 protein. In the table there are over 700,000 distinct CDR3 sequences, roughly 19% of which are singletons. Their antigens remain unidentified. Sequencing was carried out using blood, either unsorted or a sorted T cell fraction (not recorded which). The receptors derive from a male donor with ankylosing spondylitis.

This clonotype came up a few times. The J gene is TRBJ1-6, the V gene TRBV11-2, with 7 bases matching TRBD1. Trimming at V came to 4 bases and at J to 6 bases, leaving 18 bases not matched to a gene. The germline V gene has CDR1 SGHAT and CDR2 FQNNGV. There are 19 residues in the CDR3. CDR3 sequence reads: CASSSLWVASGTANSPLHF. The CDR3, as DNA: TGTGCCAGCAGCTCGTTGTGGGTCGCTTCCGGGACAGCTAATTCACCCCTCCACTTT.

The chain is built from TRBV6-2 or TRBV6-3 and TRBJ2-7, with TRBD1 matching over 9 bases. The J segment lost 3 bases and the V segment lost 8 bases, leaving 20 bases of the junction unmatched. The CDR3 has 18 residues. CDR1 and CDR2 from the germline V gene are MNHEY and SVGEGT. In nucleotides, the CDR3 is TGTGCCAGCGTTAGTTTGAGGACAGGGGTATCGGTTGGCTACGAGCAGTACTTC. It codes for CASVSLRTGVSVGYEQYF.

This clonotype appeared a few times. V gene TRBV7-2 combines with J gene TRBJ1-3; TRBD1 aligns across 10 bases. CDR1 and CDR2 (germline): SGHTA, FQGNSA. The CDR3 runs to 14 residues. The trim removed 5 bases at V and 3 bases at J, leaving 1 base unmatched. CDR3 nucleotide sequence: TGTGCCAGCAGCCGGGACAGGGGTGGAAACACCATATATTTT. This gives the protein CASSRDRGGNTIYF.

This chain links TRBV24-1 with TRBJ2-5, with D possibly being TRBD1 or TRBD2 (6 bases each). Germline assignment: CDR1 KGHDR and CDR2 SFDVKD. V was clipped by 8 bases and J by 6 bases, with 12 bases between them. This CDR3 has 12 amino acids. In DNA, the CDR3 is TGTGCCACCAATGGAGGGGGACAGACCCAGTACTTC. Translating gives CATNGGGQTQYF.

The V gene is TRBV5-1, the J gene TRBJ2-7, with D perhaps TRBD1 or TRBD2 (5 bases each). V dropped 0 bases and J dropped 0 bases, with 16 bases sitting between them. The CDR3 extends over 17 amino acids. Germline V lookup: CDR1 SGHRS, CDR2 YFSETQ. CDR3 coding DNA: TGCGCCAGCAGCTTGGCCGATGGGGGTCGGGGCTCCTACGAGCAGTACTTC. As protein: CASSLADGGRGSYEQYF.

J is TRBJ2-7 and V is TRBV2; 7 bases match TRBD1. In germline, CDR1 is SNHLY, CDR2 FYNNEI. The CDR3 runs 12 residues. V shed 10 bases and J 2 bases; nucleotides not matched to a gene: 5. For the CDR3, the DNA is TGTGCCACCCGGGACAGAGCCTACGAGCAGTACTTC. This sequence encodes CATRDRAYEQYF.

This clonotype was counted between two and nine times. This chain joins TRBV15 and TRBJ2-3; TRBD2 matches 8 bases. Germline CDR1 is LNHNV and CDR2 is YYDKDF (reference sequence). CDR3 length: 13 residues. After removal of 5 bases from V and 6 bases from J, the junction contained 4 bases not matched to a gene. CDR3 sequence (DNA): TGTGCCACCAGCCAACGACTAGCGGATACGCAGTATTTT. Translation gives CATSQRLADTQYF. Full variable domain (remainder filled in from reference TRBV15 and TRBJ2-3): DAMVIQNPRYQVTQFGKPVTLSCSQTLNHNVMYWYQQKSSQAPKLLFHYYDKDFNNEADTPDNFQSRRPNTSFCFLDIRSPGLGDTAMYLCATSQRLADTQYFGPGTRLTVL.

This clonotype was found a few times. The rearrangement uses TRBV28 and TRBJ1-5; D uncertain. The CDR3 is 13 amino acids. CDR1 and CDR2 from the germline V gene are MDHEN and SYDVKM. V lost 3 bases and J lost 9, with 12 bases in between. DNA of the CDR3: TGTGCCAGCAGTTTGGCCCTAATTAGGCCCCAGCATTTT. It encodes CASSLALIRPQHF.